Each of the 20 T cell receptor beta chains below was sequenced from the same sample in a study of cytomegalovirus exposure and HLA in healthy donors. Use of 60 Vbeta and 13 Jbeta primers characterized the PCR. Libraries were prepared by immunoSEQ multiplex PCR; TCRdb keeps only in-frame clonotypes and omits some of them. The sample contains roughly 190,000 clones, 75% to 80% of which appear only once. Sequenced sample: PBMCs. The receptor source for this set is a female donor in good health and CMV-seronegative.

This clone was counted a few times. The chain joins TRBV5-6 to TRBJ2-2; maybe TRBD1 (6 bases). V was pared by 1 base and J by 6 bases, with 7 bases between. The length of the CDR3 is 13 residues. Germline V gene sequence: CDR1 SGHDT, CDR2 YYEEEE. CDR3 DNA: TGTGCCAGCAGCTTGACAGGGCCCGGGGAGCTGTTTTTT. It is translated as CASSLTGPGELFF.

As DNA, the CDR3 is TGTGCCAGAAGCAGAGGACGGAGGAACGAGCAGTACTTC. This sequence encodes CARSRGRRNEQYF. The J gene is TRBJ2-7, the V gene TRBV5-3; D might be TRBD2 (5 bases). TRBV5-3 is assigned to the ORF class and has an uncertain function. Trimming stripped 4 bases from V and 5 bases from J, with 13 bases between. The CDR3 contains 13 residues.

This clone was seen only a few times. The rearrangement uses TRBV5-1 and TRBJ2-3, with TRBD2 identical over 9 bases. Germline V gene data show CDR1 as SGHRS and CDR2 as YFSETQ. The CDR3 length is 18 residues. Trimming at V came to 0 bases and at J to 2 bases, leaving 10 bases not matched to a gene. CDR3 sequence (DNA): TGCGCCAGCAGCTTGGGGCTAGCGGGATCCTTCTTCACAGATACGCAGTATTTT. It yields the protein CASSLGLAGSFFTDTQYF. Full variable domain (missing parts from reference TRBV5-1 and TRBJ2-3): KAGVTQTPRYLIKTRGQQVTLSCSPISGHRSVSWYQQTPGQGLQFLFEYFSETQRNKGNFPGRFSGRQFSNSRSEMNVSTLELGDSALYLCASSLGLAGSFFTDTQYFGPGTRLTVL.

V usage is TRBV28 and J usage is TRBJ1-3; 8 positions match TRBD1. Germline V gene sequence: CDR1 MDHEN, CDR2 SYDVKM. The CDR3 consists of 15 residues. With V trimmed by 6 bases and J by 3 bases, 7 bases remained unmatched. The CDR3 protein is CASSQTGVLGNTIYF. The CDR3 region has the DNA TGTGCCAGCAGCCAGACAGGGGTTCTTGGAAACACCATATATTTT.

In this sample, this clone turned up once. CDR3 region: CASSLLNPRVAGDPTGELFF. The CDR3 nucleotides read TGTGCCAGCAGTTTATTAAACCCGAGGGTAGCGGGGGACCCCACCGGGGAGCTGTTTTTT. The chain has TRBV27 and TRBJ2-2, with TRBD2 matching 9 bases. The CDR3 totals 20 residues. Per germline, CDR1 MNHEY and CDR2 SMNVEV (reference sequence). J lost 4 bases, V lost 1 base, and 16 bases had no gene match.

This chain uses TRBV6-5 with TRBJ1-1; 9 bases map to TRBD1. Trimming removed 4 bases from V and 4 bases from J; junction bases left unmatched: 7. CDR1 and CDR2 from the germline V gene are MNHEY and SVGAGI. This CDR3 has 15 amino acids. CDR3 DNA: TGTGCCAGCAGTTTCATAGGACAGGGGACCACTGAAGCTTTCTTT. Amino acids: CASSFIGQGTTEAFF.

This clone has a single count. This chain joins TRBV7-9 and TRBJ2-7; 9 bases are shared with TRBD1. Looked up from germline, CDR1 is SEHNR and CDR2 is FQNEAQ (reference sequence). The CDR3 has 19 amino acids. V lost 4 bases, J lost 3 bases, and 19 bases stayed unmatched. CDR3 DNA: TGTGCCAGCAGCTCCAACCCCGGGACAGGGTCGCACGAGAACTACGAGCAGTACTTC. This sequence encodes CASSSNPGTGSHENYEQYF.

This chain uses TRBV11-2 with TRBJ2-7, with D unclear. Trimming removed 3 bases from V and 2 bases from J, with 14 bases in between. The CDR3 sequence is 15 residues long. Germline lookup yields CDR1 SGHAT and CDR2 FQNNGV. CDR3: CASSFLNQGAYEQYF. CDR3 coding DNA: TGTGCCAGCAGCTTCCTAAATCAAGGAGCCTACGAGCAGTACTTC. Full variable domain (rest looked up from reference TRBV11-2 and TRBJ2-7): EAGVAQSPRYKIIEKRQSVAFWCNPISGHATLYWYQQILGQGPKLLIQFQNNGVVDDSQLPKDRFSAERLKGVDSTLKIQPAKLEDSAVYLCASSFLNQGAYEQYFGPGTRLTVT.

The genes are TRBV29-1 and TRBJ1-2; D is unclear. The CDR3 is made up of 13 amino acids. Germline V lookup: CDR1 SQVTM, CDR2 ANQGSEA. Trimming left V 2 bases short and J 3 bases short, with 10 bases between. CDR3: CSVEKAVDYGYTF. The CDR3 DNA sequence: TGCAGCGTTGAAAAGGCGGTTGACTATGGCTACACCTTC. The full variable domain, with the rest looked up from reference TRBV29-1 and TRBJ1-2, is SAVISQKPSRDICQRGTSLTIQCQVDSQVTMMFWYRQQPGQSLTLIATANQGSEATYESGFVIDKFPISRPNLTFSTLTVSNMSPEDSSIYLCSVEKAVDYGYTFGSGTRLTVV.

V and J are TRBV30 and TRBJ1-2; no reliable D call. Germline V lookup: CDR1 GTSNPN, CDR2 SVGIG (reference sequence). CDR3 length: 14 residues. Trimming removed 0 bases at V and 8 bases at J, with 16 bases between. CDR3 in amino acids: CAWSVGGLTEGYTF. CDR3 DNA: TGTGCCTGGAGTGTAGGAGGTCTTACGGAGGGCTACACCTTC.

This clone was picked up one time. The gene calls are TRBV5-4 and TRBJ2-7; weak D call: TRBD2 (5 bases). Germline loops: CDR1 SGHNT, CDR2 YYREEE (reference sequence). This CDR3 spans 15 amino acids. Trimming took 4 bases from V and 1 from J, leaving 15 bases between them. This CDR3 is CASSPEPSSSYEQYF. The CDR3 DNA is TGTGCCAGCAGCCCCGAACCTAGCTCGTCCTACGAGCAGTACTTC.

The genes are TRBV2 and TRBJ2-3, with TRBD2 matching 7 bases. Germline assignment: CDR1 SNHLY and CDR2 FYNNEI. Trimming removed 2 bases from V and 0 bases from J; junction bases left unmatched: 2. The CDR3 is made up of 15 amino acids. The CDR3 is CASSESGLSTDTQYF. The DNA of the CDR3 is TGTGCCAGCAGTGAATCGGGACTAAGCACAGATACGCAGTATTTT.

The genes are TRBV7-3 and TRBJ2-1, with 8 bases aligning to TRBD2. With 5 bases clipped from V and 6 bases from J, the junction kept 12 bases outside the gene matches. This CDR3 has 16 amino acids. CDR1 and CDR2 from the germline V gene are SGHTA and FQGTGA. This CDR3 reads CASSLISGSRGNEQFF. DNA of the CDR3: TGTGCCAGCAGCCTCATAAGCGGGAGTAGGGGCAATGAGCAGTTCTTC.

The rearrangement uses TRBV19 and TRBJ2-7, with TRBD1 as a possible D gene (6 bases). The V gene lost 5 bases and the J gene lost 3 bases, with 14 bases spanning the gap. The CDR3 has 14 residues. Germline V gives CDR1 LNHDA, CDR2 SQIVND (reference sequence). The CDR3 loop is CASSLMGADYEQYF. The CDR3 region has the DNA TGTGCCAGTAGTTTGATGGGGGCAGACTACGAGCAGTACTTC.

V and J are TRBV4-1 and TRBJ2-2; 9 bases match TRBD1. This CDR3 spans 14 amino acids. The germline gives CDR1 MGHRA, CDR2 YSYEKL. J was trimmed by 7 bases and V by 3 bases; bases with no gene match: 3. CDR3 nucleotide sequence: TGCGCCAGCAGCCAGGGACAGGGAATCGGGGAGCTGTTTTTT. Its translation is CASSQGQGIGELFF.

This clone has a handful of counts. This sequence joins TRBV19 and TRBJ1-5; 8 bases map to TRBD1. Trimming cost V 10 bases and J 3 bases; bases outside gene matches: 8. The germline gives CDR1 LNHDA, CDR2 SQIVND (reference sequence). The CDR3 contains 14 residues. The CDR3 here is CATRTGHSNQPQHF. The CDR3 region has the DNA TGTGCCACTAGGACAGGGCACTCCAATCAGCCCCAGCATTTT.

The chain employs TRBV19 and TRBJ1-2, with no clear D. The CDR3 is made up of 15 amino acids. In germline, CDR1 is LNHDA, CDR2 SQIVND (reference sequence). Trimming took 1 base from V and 4 from J, leaving 13 bases between them. The CDR3 DNA sequence: TGTGCCAGTAGTATAGCAGGCCAGATCCGCTATGGCTACACCTTC. It codes for CASSIAGQIRYGYTF. Combining the CDR3 with reference TRBV19 and TRBJ1-2 gives the whole variable domain DGGITQSPKYLFRKEGQNVTLSCEQNLNHDAMYWYRQDPGQGLRLIYYSQIVNDFQKGDIAEGYSVSREKKESFPLTVTSAQKNPTAFYLCASSIAGQIRYGYTFGSGTRLTVV.

The chain combines TRBV6-1 with TRBJ2-3, with TRBD2 identical over 10 bases. The CDR3 runs to 17 residues. CDR1 MNHNS and CDR2 SASEGT come from the germline V gene. V gave up 2 bases and J gave up 2 bases; unmatched junction bases: 7. This chain's CDR3 is CASSEMPSGSYTDTQYF. In DNA, the CDR3 is TGTGCCAGCAGTGAAATGCCTAGCGGGAGCTACACAGATACGCAGTATTTT.

A word on this clone: Mismatch with germline at one junction end may stem from a read error. The genes are TRBV19 and TRBJ1-1; maybe TRBD1 (5 bases). The CDR3 contains 14 residues. Germline-derived CDR1 and CDR2 are LNHDA and SQIVND (reference sequence). The CDR3 loop is CVSSIIQENTEAFF. The CDR3 region has the DNA TGTGTCAGTAGTATTATACAGGAGAACACTGAAGCTTTCTTT.

The chain recombines TRBV5-1 with TRBJ2-1, with TRBD2 matching 7 bases. CDR1 and CDR2 from the germline V gene are SGHRS and YFSETQ. With 4 bases clipped from V and 10 bases from J, the junction kept 11 bases outside the gene matches. This CDR3 has 14 amino acids. This CDR3 reads CASSPRTSVEEQFF. The CDR3 coding sequence is TGCGCCAGCAGCCCAAGGACTAGTGTAGAGGAGCAGTTCTTC.